Shown below are 27 T cell receptor beta chains from a single sample sequenced in a study of cytotoxic CD8 clonotypes in ibrutinib-treated CLL. This table comes from immunoSEQ multiplex PCR, and its TCRdb copy is limited to in-frame clones, with some not included. Counted here are over 150,000 clones, over 65% occurring once; the ten biggest clones make up roughly 1.9%. The specimen comprised PBMCs, sampled after 12 months of ibrutinib treatment. These receptors came from a human donor with chronic lymphocytic leukemia.

The CDR3 sequence is CSAWATGGNGELFF. The CDR3 DNA sequence: TGCAGCGCCTGGGCGACAGGGGGAAACGGGGAGCTGTTTTTT. The J gene is TRBJ2-2, the V gene TRBV29-1; 9 nucleotides line up with TRBD1. Germline CDR1 SQVTM, CDR2 ANQGSEA. V trimming: 7 bases; J trimming: 7 bases; junction bases outside the gene matches: 10. CDR3 length: 14 residues.

The chain recombines TRBV6-6 with TRBJ2-2; 8 nucleotides agree with TRBD2. CDR3 length: 14 amino acids. V gave up 7 bases and J gave up 6 bases; unmatched junction bases: 7. Per germline, CDR1 MNHNY and CDR2 SVGAGI (reference sequence). CDR3 loop: CASKSGTSSGELFF. The CDR3 nucleotides read TGTGCCAGCAAGTCCGGGACTAGTTCCGGGGAGCTGTTTTTT.

V gene TRBV5-4 combines with J gene TRBJ2-5; 7 nucleotides align to TRBD2. With 4 bases clipped from V and 1 base from J, the junction kept 1 base outside the gene matches. The germline V gene has CDR1 SGHNT and CDR2 YYREEE (reference sequence). This CDR3 region has 13 residues. The CDR3 bases are TGTGCCAGCAGCGCTAGCGGCCAAGAGACCCAGTACTTC. It is translated as CASSASGQETQYF.

The chain joins TRBV7-9 to TRBJ1-2; D uncertain. Trimming cost V 1 base and J 8 bases, with 5 bases left between them. The germline CDR1 and CDR2 sequences are SEHNR and FQNEAQ (reference sequence). The CDR3 is made up of 11 amino acids. CDR3 region: CASSLGGGYTF. In DNA, the CDR3 is TGTGCCAGCAGCTTAGGGGGAGGCTACACCTTC. Drawing the rest from reference TRBV7-9 and TRBJ1-2, the complete variable domain is DTGVSQNPRHKITKRGQNVTFRCDPISEHNRLYWYRQTLGQGPEFLTYFQNEAQLEKSRLLSDRFSAERPKGSFSTLEIQRTEQGDSAMYLCASSLGGGYTFGSGTRLTVV.

The chain employs TRBV9 and TRBJ1-3; a possible D gene is TRBD1 (6 bases). V lost 0 bases to trimming and J lost 0 bases, with 16 bases between them. The CDR3 consists of 18 residues. Germline V gives CDR1 SGDLS, CDR2 YYNGEE. The DNA for the CDR3 is TGTGCCAGCAGCGTAGAGTTTGGGGGCTCGCGCTCTGGAAACACCATATATTTT. Protein product: CASSVEFGGSRSGNTIYF.

V gene TRBV7-2 combines with J gene TRBJ2-4, with 8 bases identical to TRBD1. CDR3 length: 17 residues. V shed 4 bases and J 0 bases; nucleotides not matched to a gene: 8. Germline CDR1 SGHTA, CDR2 FQGNSA. CDR3 coding DNA: TGTGCCAGCAGCTCTGGACAGGGACCCATAGCCAAAAACATTCAGTACTTC. It codes for CASSSGQGPIAKNIQYF.

The CDR3 here is CASSFPGQTYGYTF. For the CDR3, the DNA is TGTGCCAGCAGTTTCCCCGGACAGACCTATGGCTACACCTTC. The chain employs TRBV28 and TRBJ1-2, with D possibly TRBD1 on 6 matching bases. The germline gives CDR1 MDHEN, CDR2 SYDVKM. This CDR3 has 14 amino acids. Trimming cost V 3 bases and J 4 bases, with 12 bases left between them.

This clone has a single count. V gene TRBV10-2 combines with J gene TRBJ2-5; 11 nucleotides agree with TRBD2. After removal of 0 bases from V and 7 bases from J, the junction contained 16 bases not matched to a gene. The CDR3 is made up of 19 amino acids. Looked up from germline, CDR1 is WSHSY and CDR2 is SAAADI. CDR3: CASSESRASGGLRELTQYF. In DNA, the CDR3 is TGCGCCAGCAGTGAGTCGCGGGCTAGCGGGGGGCTCCGCGAATTGACCCAGTACTTC.

This clone was seen a few times. V is TRBV19 and J is TRBJ1-2, with 8 bases aligning to TRBD1. The CDR3 has 13 amino acids. The germline CDR1 and CDR2 sequences are LNHDA and SQIVND (reference sequence). V gave up 4 bases and J gave up 7 bases; unmatched junction bases: 5. The CDR3 bases are TGTGCCAGTAGTAGGCAGACAGGGGCTGGCTACACCTTC. Its translation is CASSRQTGAGYTF.

The chain uses TRBV9 and TRBJ2-3, with a weak D call TRBD1 (5 bases). The V end lost 0 bases, the J end lost 7 bases, and 12 bases lay between the germline ends. This CDR3 has 14 residues. Germline V lookup: CDR1 SGDLS, CDR2 YYNGEE. The CDR3 nucleotides are TGTGCCAGCAGCGTAGATCAGGGTCAAAATACGCAGTATTTT. This sequence encodes CASSVDQGQNTQYF. Full variable domain (remainder filled in from reference TRBV9 and TRBJ2-3): DSGVTQTPKHLITATGQRVTLRCSPRSGDLSVYWYQQSLDQGLQFLIQYYNGEERAKGNILERFSAQQFPDLHSELNLSSLELGDSALYFCASSVDQGQNTQYFGPGTRLTVL.

This chain links TRBV6-5 with TRBJ2-5, with 8 bases that match TRBD2. The CDR3 is 15 residues long. CDR1 is MNHEY and CDR2 is SVGAGI in the germline V gene. The V gene end was trimmed by 0 bases and the J gene end by 2 bases; junction bases not matched to a gene: 2. CDR3 protein: CASSYSGLDQETQYF. CDR3 in DNA: TGTGCCAGCAGTTACTCGGGACTAGATCAAGAGACCCAGTACTTC.

The V and J genes are TRBV2 and TRBJ1-2; 8 bases align to TRBD1. V was pared by 2 bases and J by 5 bases, with 4 bases of the junction left unmatched. CDR1 and CDR2 (germline): SNHLY, FYNNEI. This CDR3 has 14 residues. CDR3 bases: TGTGCCAGCAGTGAACAGGGGGCGCGGTATGGCTACACCTTC. Translating gives CASSEQGARYGYTF.

The chain joins TRBV9 to TRBJ2-3; D is undetermined. Germline values: CDR1 SGDLS, CDR2 YYNGEE. V gave up 0 bases and J gave up 4 bases, with 9 bases separating them. This CDR3 has 14 amino acids. CDR3 nucleotides: TGTGCCAGCAGCGTAGTGGTTGGGTCAGATACGCAGTATTTT. It specifies CASSVVVGSDTQYF.

The rearrangement joins TRBV29-1 to TRBJ1-2, with a possible D match to TRBD1 (6 bases). The CDR3 sequence is 12 residues long. Germline assignment: CDR1 SQVTM and CDR2 ANQGSEA. Trimming took off 5 bases at V and 4 bases at J, with 11 bases between the two ends. CDR3 loop: CSVPWTVYGYTF. The CDR3 DNA sequence: TGCAGCGTTCCCTGGACAGTCTATGGCTACACCTTC. The variable domain in full, with the rest retrieved from reference TRBV29-1 and TRBJ1-2, is SAVISQKPSRDICQRGTSLTIQCQVDSQVTMMFWYRQQPGQSLTLIATANQGSEATYESGFVIDKFPISRPNLTFSTLTVSNMSPEDSSIYLCSVPWTVYGYTFGSGTRLTVV.

This chain links TRBV18 with TRBJ1-2; a possible D gene is TRBD1 (6 bases). This CDR3 has 14 residues. Trimming removed 0 bases from V and 5 bases from J, with 10 bases in between. Germline lookup yields CDR1 KGHSH and CDR2 LQKENI. CDR3 region: CASSPPQGRYGYTF. The CDR3 nucleotides read TGTGCCAGCTCACCACCTCAGGGGCGGTATGGCTACACCTTC. The full variable domain, completed using reference TRBV18 and TRBJ1-2, is NAGVMQNPRHLVRRRGQEARLRCSPMKGHSHVYWYRQLPEEGLKFMVYLQKENIIDESGMPKERFSAEFPKEGPSILRIQQVVRGDSAAYFCASSPPQGRYGYTFGSGTRLTVV.

This chain joins TRBV14 and TRBJ2-3, with D possibly being TRBD1 (5 bases). CDR1 is SGHDN, CDR2 FVKESK, per germline. The CDR3 covers 15 residues. The germline V and J ends were trimmed by 3 bases and 4 bases, with 14 bases remaining between them. In nucleotides, the CDR3 is TGTGCCAGCAGCCATGGGGCGGATGCCGCAGATACGCAGTATTTT. Its protein is CASSHGADAADTQYF.

Concerning this clone itself: A far larger clone is one nucleotide away, so this likely arose from a read error. The chain recombines TRBV4-2 with TRBJ2-7; D unclear. V lost 5 bases and J 2 bases, leaving 10 bases between the germline ends. This CDR3 is built from 13 residues. Germline CDR1 is LGHNA and CDR2 is YNFKEQ. The CDR3 protein is CASSWYNPYEQYF. CDR3 in DNA: TGTGCCAGCAGCTGGTACAATCCCTACGAGCAGTACTTC.

The V gene is TRBV5-4, the J gene TRBJ2-5; 7 bases line up with TRBD2. The CDR3 is made up of 13 amino acids. V gave up 1 base and J gave up 5 bases; unmatched junction bases: 2. Per germline, CDR1 SGHNT and CDR2 YYREEE (reference sequence). CDR3 nucleotide sequence: TGTGCCAGCAGCTTGTGGGGGGGGGAGACCCAGTACTTC. It encodes CASSLWGGETQYF.

The rearrangement links TRBV7-8 to TRBJ2-5; 8 positions agree with TRBD1. Germline assignment: CDR1 SGHVS and CDR2 FQNEAQ. The CDR3 totals 16 residues. The ends lost 5 bases at V and 4 bases at J; junction bases unmatched: 12. CDR3 sequence (DNA): TGTGCCAGCAGCGCACGCCCGGGGCAGGGGGCAGAGACCCAGTACTTC. Protein product: CASSARPGQGAETQYF.

The gene calls are TRBV28 and TRBJ2-1; 11 bases line up with TRBD1. The V gene end was trimmed by 6 bases and the J gene end by 10 bases; junction bases not matched to a gene: 14. The CDR3 totals 16 residues. The V gene's germline CDR1 is MDHEN and CDR2 SYDVKM. DNA for the CDR3: TGTGCCAGCAGGATGACCGGGACAGGGGGGGTAGTGGAGCAGTTCTTC. Protein product: CASRMTGTGGVVEQFF.

The genes are TRBV4-3 and TRBJ1-3; possible D gene TRBD1, 5 bases. Trimming stripped 1 base from V and 4 bases from J, with 14 bases between. The CDR3 consists of 16 residues. CDR1 LGHNA and CDR2 YSLEER come from the germline V gene. The CDR3 coding sequence is TGCGCCAGCAGCCAAGGGGCCGCGGGGCACGGAAACACCATATATTTT. It translates to CASSQGAAGHGNTIYF.

The rearrangement uses TRBV6-5 and TRBJ2-1; tentatively, D is TRBD1 or TRBD2 (5 bases each). There are 15 residues in the CDR3. The ends were cut back, 7 bases at V and 1 base at J, with 14 bases in the middle. Germline V gene lookup returns CDR1 MNHEY and CDR2 SVGAGI. Written as DNA, the CDR3 is TGTGCCAGCACCCACGGTGAGGGGTCCTACAATGAGCAGTTCTTC. Translated, it gives CASTHGEGSYNEQFF.

The chain has TRBV5-4 and TRBJ2-2; D uncertain. The length of the CDR3 is 14 residues. V was cut by 0 bases and J by 3 bases, with 6 bases left in between. Germline CDR1 is SGHNT and CDR2 is YYREEE (reference sequence). CDR3 loop: CASSLATDTGELFF. The CDR3 region has the DNA TGTGCCAGCAGCTTGGCCACGGACACCGGGGAGCTGTTTTTT.

This chain joins TRBV10-3 and TRBJ2-3; maybe TRBD2 (5 bases). Trimming pared 5 bases from V and 6 bases from J, leaving 12 bases between. This CDR3 has 13 residues. The germline gives CDR1 ENHRY, CDR2 SYGVKD. CDR3 nucleotides: TGTGCCATCAGTAAAGAAGAGGGTGATACGCAGTATTTT. As protein: CAISKEEGDTQYF.

CDR3 coding DNA: TGTGCCAGCAGTTCTTGGACAGGGCTGAACTATGGCTACACCTTC. Translated: CASSSWTGLNYGYTF. The gene calls are TRBV28 and TRBJ1-2; TRBD1 aligns across 8 bases. Germline-derived CDR1 and CDR2 are MDHEN and SYDVKM. The CDR3 spans 15 residues. After removal of 4 bases from V and 2 bases from J, the junction contained 6 bases not matched to a gene.

This clone was observed a few times. This chain uses TRBV30 with TRBJ1-1, with D unresolved. CDR3 length: 14 residues. Germline CDR1 GTSNPN, CDR2 SVGIG (reference sequence). Trimming took 2 bases from V and 1 from J, leaving 11 bases between them. The CDR3 loop is CAWSMAGSNTEAFF. CDR3 bases: TGTGCCTGGAGTATGGCGGGCTCGAACACTGAAGCTTTCTTT.

This clone is a singleton in its sample. The chain combines TRBV4-3 with TRBJ2-3, with D perhaps being TRBD1 or TRBD2 (5 bases each). The CDR3 totals 14 residues. The germline V gene encodes CDR1 LGHNA and CDR2 YSLEER. The V gene lost 3 bases and the J gene lost 1 base, with 8 bases spanning the gap. CDR3 amino acids: CASSQGRGTDTQYF. CDR3 nucleotide sequence: TGCGCCAGCAGCCAGGGACGGGGCACAGATACGCAGTATTTT.